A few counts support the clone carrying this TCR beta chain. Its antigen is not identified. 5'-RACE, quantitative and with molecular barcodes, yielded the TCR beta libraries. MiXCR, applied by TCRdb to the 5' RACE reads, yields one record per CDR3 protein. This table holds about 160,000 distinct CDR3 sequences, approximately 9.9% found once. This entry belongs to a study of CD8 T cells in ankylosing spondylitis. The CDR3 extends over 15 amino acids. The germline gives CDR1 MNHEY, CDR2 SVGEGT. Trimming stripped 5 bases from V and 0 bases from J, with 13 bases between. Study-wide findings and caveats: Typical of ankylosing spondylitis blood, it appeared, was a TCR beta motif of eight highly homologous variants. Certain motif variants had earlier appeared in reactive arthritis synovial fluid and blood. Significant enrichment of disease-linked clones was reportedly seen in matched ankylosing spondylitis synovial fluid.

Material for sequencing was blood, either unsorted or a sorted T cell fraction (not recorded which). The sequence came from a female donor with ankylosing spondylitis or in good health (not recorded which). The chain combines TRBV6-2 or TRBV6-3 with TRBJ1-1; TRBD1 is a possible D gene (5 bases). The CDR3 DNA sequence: TGTGCCAGCAGTCCAGGGCAGACCATGAACACTGAAGCTTTCTTT. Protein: CASSPGQTMNTEAFF.